Sequencing of this TCR beta chain was carried out in a study of blood T cells in healthy people across ages (dated by TCRdb to about 2015). About the investigation overall: In model experiments, template switching captured roughly one uniquely barcoded TCR beta cDNA molecule for every two T cells. To track age-related changes in TCR beta repertoire diversity, the study relied on deep sequencing normalized with unique cDNA molecular identifiers. The donors were divided into four age groups: young (average about 15 years), middle-aged (approximately 39), aged (approximately 62) and long-lived (around 87). Donors of different ages were randomly distributed across sequencing lanes to avoid experimental bias. The study analyzed two additional independent replicas of 1 million unique cDNA reads from the same blood draw for two donors, one aged 18 to 29 and one aged 80 or older. What the authors observed across the whole study: Compared with the aged group, the long-lived group had more naive CD4+ T cells, fewer expanded clones and increased TCR diversity, suggesting age selection. Estimates of total diversity based on one million sequenced T cells were considered lower bounds and underestimates. Observed TCR beta diversity correlated strongly with the percentage of naive T cells measured by flow cytometry. Since profiling was done on bulk unsorted PBMCs, naive and antigen-experienced compartments could not be conclusively compared. Because donor CMV infection status was unknown, age-related changes in expanded clonotypes were potentially confounded. Observed TCR beta diversity per million T cells fell roughly linearly with age, and a significant reduction was already apparent by age approximately 40.

CDR1 and CDR2 are read off the germline V gene (reference sequence) as MNHEY and SMNVEV. Trimming removed 8 bases from V and 8 bases from J, leaving 10 bases between the germline ends. The cysteine opens and the phenylalanine closes a CDR3 of 11 amino acids. The DNA shown is the 33-base CDR3, in frame from base 1. About this clonotype: No cognate antigen has been identified for it. Base qualities are not provided; no much larger clone lies one nucleotide away.

The method was 5' RACE. Instrument on record: Illumina HiSeq 2500. A second PCR of about 6 to 12 cycles was run with a J-beta primer mix and a sample-barcoded 5' primer. A template-switch 5' adaptor carrying 12 random nucleotides introduced a unique molecular identifier onto each TCR beta cDNA molecule. Each sample yielded at least 2.5 million CDR3-containing paired-end reads. First-strand cDNA synthesis was performed from all RNA using the Mint cDNA synthesis kit, with priming by a TRBC-specific oligonucleotide. Following uracil-DNA glycosylase treatment, a first 18-cycle PCR with universal primers M1SS and BC2_uni_R was performed on all cDNA. As for the authors' bioinformatics: Each sample was normalized by randomly selecting 1 million high-quality reads, each carrying a distinct molecular identifier. Instead of being binned into consensus sequences, reads that shared molecular identifiers were thrown out. MiTCR, set to a Q25 quality threshold and the strictest error-elimination algorithm, was used for CDR3 identification, clonotype clustering and error correction. A nonparametric unseen species model using Euler transformation provided a lower-bound estimate of total TCR beta diversity. TCRdb reprocessing: public reads trimmed at Q25 with fastp, clones called with MiXCR, in-frame beta chains kept. Rows with one shared CDR3 protein collapse into an entry with the most common genes and DNA. The V and J calls, along with clone size, are taken from TCRdb and not from the paper's own processing. Present in this sample are about 830,000 distinct CDR3 sequences, under 80% of which were seen just once. The top ten constitute roughly a quarter of the sample.

Donors were 39 systemically healthy Caucasian individuals from Russia aged roughly 6 to 90 years. About 9.6 milliliters of peripheral blood were collected from each donor into EDTA-treated Vacutainer tubes. Ficoll-Paque density-gradient centrifugation was used to isolate PBMCs, with at least 6 million per sample. Total RNA, at least 6 micrograms per sample, was extracted from PBMCs with Trizol reagent. The percentages of naive CD45RAhigh/CD27high T cells were determined by flow cytometry on a PBMC aliquot from every donor. The sequence was obtained from a man aged 25 to 40 in good health. The rearrangement joined TRBV27 to TRBJ2-1, with a tentative D gene TRBD1 over 6 matching bases. The specimen was blood. The DNA is TGTGCCAGCGGCAGGGGTGATGAGCAGTTCTTC. Translated, it gives CASGRGDEQFF.